The clone carrying this TCR beta chain was recorded only once. Antigen: not known. KT2, a clone with a known TCR, was spiked into unfractionated PBMC. Fixed numbers of PBMC received varying amounts of KT2 cells. The cDNA 3' end received a ligated oligonucleotide with a UMI. An equimolar mix of RC1.1 and RC1.2 primed the beta chain across TRBC1 and TRBC2. MiXCR, run by TCRdb on the UMI-ligation and nested PCR reads, gives a single entry per CDR3 protein. The sample lists tens of thousands of distinct CDR3 sequences, around 12% occurring once. This entry belongs to a study of quantifying T cell responses using KT2 cells. Study background: TCR alpha and beta constant-region primers primed reverse transcription of RNA. Broader study findings: KT2 sequence counts showed saturation when very many KT2 cells were spiked in. Input KT2 cell number predicted KT2 alpha and beta sequence counts linearly over several orders of magnitude.

J gave up 4 bases and V 6 bases, and 4 bases lay outside the gene matches. This CDR3 is built from 15 residues. Germline values: CDR1 SGHDN, CDR2 FVKESK. The chain employs TRBV14 and TRBJ2-2; 11 nucleotides line up with TRBD2. The specimen sequenced was PBMCs spiked with cells of the T cell clone KT2. This sequence originates from a human donor. The CDR3 DNA sequence: TGTGCCAGCAGTCAAACTAGCGGGAGCACCGGGGAGCTGTTTTTT. Translating gives CASSQTSGSTGELFF.